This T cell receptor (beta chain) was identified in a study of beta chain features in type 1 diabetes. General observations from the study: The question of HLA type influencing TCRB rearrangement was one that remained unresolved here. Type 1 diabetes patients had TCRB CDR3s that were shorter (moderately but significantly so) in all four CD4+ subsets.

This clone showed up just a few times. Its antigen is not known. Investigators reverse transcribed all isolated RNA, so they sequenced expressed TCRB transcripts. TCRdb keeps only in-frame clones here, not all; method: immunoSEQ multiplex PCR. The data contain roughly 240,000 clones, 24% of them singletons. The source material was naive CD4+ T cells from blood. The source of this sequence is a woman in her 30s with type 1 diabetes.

CDR3: CAWSGGTIEQYF. The CDR3 coding sequence is TGTGCCTGGAGCGGAGGGACTATCGAGCAGTACTTC. V and J are TRBV30 and TRBJ2-7; TRBD2 matches 7 bases. The CDR3 length is 12 residues. With 3 bases clipped from V and 6 bases from J, the junction kept 5 bases outside the gene matches. From germline, CDR1 is GTSNPN and CDR2 SVGIG (reference sequence). The full variable domain, its missing parts supplied by reference TRBV30 and TRBJ2-7, is SQTIHQWPATLVQPVGSPLSLECTVEGTSNPNLYWYRQAAGRGLQLLFYSVGIGQISSEVPQNLSASRPQDRQFILSSKKLLLSDSGFYLCAWSGGTIEQYFGPGTRLTVT.